This T cell receptor (beta chain) was identified in a study of cytomegalovirus exposure and HLA in healthy donors. The CDR3 consists of 15 residues. CDR1 is SEHNR and CDR2 is FQNEAQ in the germline V gene (reference sequence). V lost 1 base, J lost 8 bases, and 10 bases stayed unmatched. A multiplex PCR was run with 60 Vbeta primers and 13 Jbeta primers. Source study methods: Unique TCR beta chains numbered approximately 80 million in a later analysis, with around 10 million shared. Here immunoSEQ multiplex PCR was the method, and the copy in TCRdb shows in-frame clones only, minus some. V and J calls and clone size follow that table, whereas D and trimming were derived from the DNA. The table lists around 130,000 clones, 84% of them singletons. This clone was counted between two and nine times.

The TCR was taken from a man aged 50 to 60 in good health and CMV-seronegative. Sequencing was performed on PBMCs. The gene calls are TRBV7-9 and TRBJ1-2, with 7 bases aligning to TRBD1. The CDR3 DNA reads TGTGCCAGCAGCTTAGGTTTAACAGGGGATGGAGGCTACACCTTC. Translation gives CASSLGLTGDGGYTF. The full variable domain, rest sourced from reference TRBV7-9 and TRBJ1-2, is DTGVSQNPRHKITKRGQNVTFRCDPISEHNRLYWYRQTLGQGPEFLTYFQNEAQLEKSRLLSDRFSAERPKGSFSTLEIQRTEQGDSAMYLCASSLGLTGDGGYTFGSGTRLTVV.